This T cell receptor beta chain comes out of a study of PD-L1 blockade in urothelial cancer. The time point: pretreatment peripheral blood. Per the germline V gene, CDR1 is SGHRS and CDR2 is YFSETQ. Losses at the gene ends were 1 base for V and 6 bases for J; bases not matched to a gene: 6. There are 14 residues in the CDR3. The protocol was immunoSEQ multiplex PCR, while the TCRdb copy is restricted to in-frame clones and leaves out a portion. The sample has around 60,000 clones, about 86% seen once. Sequencing used PBMCs, obtained around atezolizumab (anti-PD-L1) treatment. This clonotype was obtained from a man between 65 and 85 years old with urothelial cancer. The V call is TRBV5-1, the J call TRBJ2-7; 8 nucleotides agree with TRBD1. The CDR3: CASSLRQGIGEQYF. The CDR3 coding sequence is TGCGCCAGCAGCTTGAGACAGGGGATTGGCGAGCAGTACTTC.